This T cell receptor beta chain was identified in a study of T cells expressing NK-cell markers. As to this clonotype: Its cognate antigen is unknown.

Per germline, CDR1 SGHRS and CDR2 YFSETQ. The CDR3 sequence is 15 residues long. The study's findings and limits: A handful of donors' CD3+CD56-NKG2C+ cells were dominated by the same clonotypes.

Libraries used 5'RACE template switching adding universal primer site and UMIs. TCRdb reprocessed the 5' RACE reads, keeping one entry per CDR3 protein, no DNA. This repertoire includes a few hundred thousand distinct CDR3 sequences. This chain joins TRBV5-1 and TRBJ1-4. Material for sequencing was blood T cells: a sorted CD56 or NKG2C T cell subset, CD4+ or CD8+ T cells, or bulk PBMC T cells (not recorded which). The sequence derives from a man aged 18-70 years in good health. CDR3 amino acids: CASTRLGATNEKLFF.